The next 31 T cell receptor beta chains were all read from a single sample in a study of T cell responses to AZD1222 COVID-19 vaccine. Produced via immunoSEQ multiplex PCR; TCRdb's table is partial and in-frame only. The sample comprises 130,000 to 150,000 clones, roughly 91% of which are singletons, and 1.5% to 2% rests with the top ten. This sample comprised peripheral blood, obtained on day 0 of AZD1222 vaccination. These receptors were taken from an adult in good health.

The V call is TRBV9, the J call TRBJ2-1; TRBD2 is a possible D gene (6 bases). V was shortened by 4 bases and J by 5 bases, with 16 bases between the two germline ends. CDR1 and CDR2 (germline): SGDLS, YYNGEE. This CDR3 has 15 amino acids. CDR3 nucleotides: TGTGCCAGCAGCCCCTGGGAGGAGCCGGACAATGAGCAGTTCTTC. This gives the protein CASSPWEEPDNEQFF.

The J gene is TRBJ2-2, the V gene TRBV25-1; 8 nucleotides align to TRBD2. The CDR3 sequence is 15 residues long. Germline V gene sequence: CDR1 MGHDK, CDR2 SYGVNS. J gave up 8 bases and V 6 bases, and 11 bases lay outside the gene matches. CDR3 amino acids: CASRSGTSVRGELFF. The CDR3 DNA reads as TGTGCCAGCAGAAGCGGGACTAGTGTAAGGGGGGAGCTGTTTTTT.

This clone appeared a single time. The rearrangement links TRBV11-2 to TRBJ1-3; D perhaps matches TRBD1 (5 bases). V lost 3 bases, J lost 1 base, and 7 bases lay in between. The CDR3 totals 14 residues. Germline values: CDR1 SGHAT, CDR2 FQNNGV. The CDR3, as DNA: TGTGCCAGCAGCTTGGGGGGATCTGGAAACACCATATATTTT. This gives the protein CASSLGGSGNTIYF.

The chain recombines TRBV25-1 with TRBJ1-2; 8 bases align to TRBD1. Germline V lookup: CDR1 MGHDK, CDR2 SYGVNS. The CDR3 runs 14 residues. Trimming cost V 4 bases and J 3 bases; bases outside gene matches: 4. The DNA of the CDR3 is TGTGCCAGCAGTGGGCAGGGGGCTTACTATGGCTACACCTTC. Its translation is CASSGQGAYYGYTF.

The chain recombines TRBV7-2 with TRBJ2-1; D remains ambiguous. The germline V and J ends were trimmed by 4 bases and 7 bases, with 8 bases remaining between them. Germline CDR1 reads SGHTA; CDR2 reads FQGNSA. The CDR3 sequence is 12 residues long. The CDR3 is CASSSRSNEQFF. The CDR3 DNA reads TGTGCCAGCAGCTCGAGGTCTAATGAGCAGTTCTTC. Using reference TRBV7-2 and TRBJ2-1 for the parts outside the CDR3, the full variable domain is GAGVSQSPSNKVTEKGKDVELRCDPISGHTALYWYRQSLGQGLEFLIYFQGNSAPDKSGLPSDRFSAERTGGSVSTLTIQRTQQEDSAVYLCASSSRSNEQFFGPGTRLTVL.

V gene TRBV18 combines with J gene TRBJ2-2; D unclear. V lost 3 bases, J lost 0 bases, and 5 bases lay in between. Looked up from germline, CDR1 is KGHSH and CDR2 is LQKENI. This CDR3 contains 14 residues. For the CDR3, the DNA is TGTGCCAGCTCACCCGTCTCGAACACCGGGGAGCTGTTTTTT. Amino acids: CASSPVSNTGELFF.

The chain employs TRBV9 and TRBJ2-2; D gene unclear. Germline V lookup: CDR1 SGDLS, CDR2 YYNGEE. The CDR3 covers 14 residues. Trimming left V 0 bases short and J 4 bases short, with 7 bases between. CDR3 in amino acids: CASSVVSATGELFF. The CDR3 nucleotides read TGTGCCAGCAGCGTAGTGTCAGCCACCGGGGAGCTGTTTTTT.

The rearrangement joins TRBV11-2 to TRBJ2-4; 9 bases map to TRBD2. J lost 3 bases, V lost 4 bases, and 4 bases had no gene match. The CDR3 extends over 15 amino acids. Germline assignment: CDR1 SGHAT and CDR2 FQNNGV. CDR3 bases: TGTGCCAGCAGCTCCTATAGCGGGGGCAAAAACATTCAGTACTTC. Protein: CASSSYSGGKNIQYF.

Of note for this clone: The junction departs from the called germline gene at one end, perhaps through a read error. The identical CDR3 is also encoded by other nucleotide sequences in the sample. The chain joins TRBV14 to TRBJ1-5; TRBD1 matches at 9 bases. Germline lookup yields CDR1 SGHDN and CDR2 FVKESK. The CDR3 sequence is 15 residues long. The CDR3 bases are TGTGCCAGCAGTCAAGGACAGGGGTTCGATCAGCCCCAGCATTTT. Amino acid sequence: CASSQGQGFDQPQHF.

This clone was seen a single time. The chain has TRBV19 and TRBJ2-7; 10 bases are shared with TRBD2. The CDR3 spans 15 residues. Losses at the gene ends were 5 bases for V and 3 bases for J; bases not matched to a gene: 7. Germline V gene lookup returns CDR1 LNHDA and CDR2 SQIVND (reference sequence). The CDR3 here is CASSVGASGGYEQYF. CDR3 coding DNA: TGTGCCAGTAGTGTGGGGGCTAGCGGGGGCTACGAGCAGTACTTC.

The V gene is TRBV30, the J gene TRBJ1-2, with D possibly being TRBD1 (6 bases). The CDR3 loop spans 11 amino acids. The ends were cut back, 8 bases at V and 8 bases at J, with 15 bases in the middle. Germline lookup yields CDR1 GTSNPN and CDR2 SVGIG (reference sequence). In nucleotides, the CDR3 is TGTGCCGGAAGGGGGGCGAAAGGCTACACCTTC. Its translation is CAGRGAKGYTF.

The V call is TRBV5-1, the J call TRBJ1-1; TRBD1 matches at 8 bases. From germline, CDR1 is SGHRS and CDR2 YFSETQ. CDR3 length equals 15 residues. V shed 4 bases and J 1 base; nucleotides not matched to a gene: 6. The CDR3 DNA reads TGCGCCAGCAGCCCCGGGACAGGAGGGAACACTGAAGCTTTCTTT. Protein sequence: CASSPGTGGNTEAFF.

In its sample, this clone was seen once. The genes are TRBV27 and TRBJ1-2; 8 bases line up with TRBD1. Germline loops: CDR1 MNHEY, CDR2 SMNVEV (reference sequence). The J segment lost 1 base and the V segment lost 3 bases, leaving 7 bases of the junction unmatched. The CDR3 totals 16 residues. CDR3 in amino acids: CASSFGTGGFNYGYTF. CDR3 sequence (DNA): TGTGCCAGCAGTTTCGGAACAGGGGGATTTAACTATGGCTACACCTTC.

The rearrangement joins TRBV19 to TRBJ1-4; 8 nucleotides match TRBD1. V trimming: 3 bases; J trimming: 8 bases; junction bases outside the gene matches: 11. This CDR3 is built from 16 residues. Germline lookup yields CDR1 LNHDA and CDR2 SQIVND (reference sequence). CDR3 nucleotide sequence: TGTGCCAGTAGTATTAAGGTCCGGACAGGGAGGGAAAAACTGTTTTTT. It is translated as CASSIKVRTGREKLFF.

CDR3 sequence: CASGRVYTEAFF. The CDR3 nucleotides read TGTGCCAGCGGCAGGGTTTACACTGAAGCTTTCTTT. The J gene is TRBJ1-1, the V gene TRBV3-1 (or the pseudogene TRBV3-2); TRBD1 is a possible D gene (5 bases). The CDR3 has 12 amino acids. V lost 8 bases, J lost 3 bases, and 10 bases lay in between. CDR1 LGHDT and CDR2 YNNKEL come from the germline V gene (reference sequence).

The chain carries TRBV27 and TRBJ1-4; possibly TRBD1 for D (5 bases). CDR1 and CDR2 from the germline V gene are MNHEY and SMNVEV (reference sequence). The CDR3 runs 15 residues. Trimming removed 3 bases at V and 3 bases at J, with 11 bases between. The CDR3 DNA is TGTGCCAGCAGTTTTTCAGGGCGATCTAATGAAAAACTGTTTTTT. It encodes CASSFSGRSNEKLFF.

The CDR3 DNA follows: TGTGCCAGCAGCTGGCGGACAGGGACCCGGGAAAAACTGTTTTTT. It encodes CASSWRTGTREKLFF. The chain is built from TRBV5-6 and TRBJ1-4; TRBD1 matches at 8 bases. Germline values: CDR1 SGHDT, CDR2 YYEEEE. This CDR3 comprises 15 residues. V gave up 3 bases and J gave up 8 bases; unmatched junction bases: 9.

J is TRBJ2-1 and V is TRBV7-9, with 7 nucleotides matching TRBD1. This CDR3 is built from 13 residues. The V gene end was trimmed by 4 bases and the J gene end by 8 bases; junction bases not matched to a gene: 5. CDR1 is SEHNR and CDR2 is FQNEAQ in the germline V gene (reference sequence). CDR3 protein: CASSSFTGDEQFF. CDR3 coding DNA: TGTGCCAGCAGCTCCTTCACAGGGGATGAGCAGTTCTTC.

The chain combines TRBV18 with TRBJ1-5; tentatively, D is TRBD1 (6 bases). The CDR3 extends over 19 amino acids. Germline loops: CDR1 KGHSH, CDR2 LQKENI. V shed 1 base and J shed 0 bases, with 19 bases lying between them. CDR3 amino acids: CASSPLPKGGGSSNQPQHF. The DNA for the CDR3 is TGTGCCAGCTCACCACTCCCCAAAGGGGGGGGATCTAGCAATCAGCCCCAGCATTTT.

The chain employs TRBV10-2 and TRBJ1-2; D gene unclear. The CDR3 contains 17 residues. Deletions cut 10 bases from V and 1 base from J, with 25 bases between. Germline V gives CDR1 WSHSY, CDR2 SAAADI. The CDR3 spells CATQEVMGKNSNYGYTF. The CDR3 region has the DNA TGCGCCACCCAGGAGGTGATGGGTAAAAACAGTAACTATGGCTACACCTTC.

The chain carries TRBV5-1 and TRBJ2-2; tentative D call: TRBD2 (5 bases). Trimming removed 0 bases at V and 3 bases at J, with 15 bases between. The CDR3 is 17 amino acids. Germline values: CDR1 SGHRS, CDR2 YFSETQ. CDR3 nucleotides: TGCGCCAGCAGCTTGGAAGTGAGGAGGAGATACACCGGGGAGCTGTTTTTT. It encodes CASSLEVRRRYTGELFF.

The gene calls are TRBV27 and TRBJ1-2; D might be TRBD1 (6 bases). The CDR3 loop spans 16 amino acids. Trimming took off 2 bases at V and 0 bases at J, with 13 bases between the two ends. Germline V gives CDR1 MNHEY, CDR2 SMNVEV (reference sequence). The chain's CDR3 is CASSLLRGSTNYGYTF. CDR3 sequence (DNA): TGTGCCAGCAGTTTACTCAGGGGCTCTACTAACTATGGCTACACCTTC.

V gene TRBV3-1 (or the pseudogene TRBV3-2) combines with J gene TRBJ2-5; D unclear. This CDR3 contains 12 residues. V shed 1 base and J shed 3 bases, with 3 bases lying between them. The V gene's germline CDR1 is LGHDT and CDR2 YNNKEL (reference sequence). CDR3: CASSQGEETQYF. The CDR3 DNA reads TGTGCCAGCAGCCAAGGGGAAGAGACCCAGTACTTC.

The chain carries TRBV18 and TRBJ2-7; D is uncertain. Germline CDR1 KGHSH, CDR2 LQKENI. The V gene lost 5 bases and the J gene lost 1 base, with 3 bases spanning the gap. The CDR3 extends over 11 amino acids. The CDR3 nucleotides are TGTGCCAGCTCATCGTCCTACGAGCAGTACTTC. This sequence encodes CASSSSYEQYF.

V and J are TRBV19 and TRBJ2-2; 7 bases align to TRBD2. The trim removed 3 bases at V and 5 bases at J, leaving 3 bases unmatched. Per the germline V gene, CDR1 is LNHDA and CDR2 is SQIVND (reference sequence). This CDR3 has 14 amino acids. The CDR3 nucleotides are TGTGCCAGTAGTATTAGCGGGCGGACCGGGGAGCTGTTTTTT. Protein product: CASSISGRTGELFF.

The rearrangement uses TRBV27 and TRBJ2-7; 10 positions agree with TRBD1. V lost 2 bases, J lost 2 bases, and 9 bases stayed unmatched. The germline V gene has CDR1 MNHEY and CDR2 SMNVEV (reference sequence). The CDR3 is 17 amino acids. CDR3 nucleotide sequence: TGTGCCAGCAGTTTAAAGGGAACCGGACAGGGGGCCTACGAGCAGTACTTC. Translating gives CASSLKGTGQGAYEQYF.

This chain joins TRBV6-5 and TRBJ2-2; D uncertain. Germline CDR1 and CDR2: MNHEY and SVGAGI. V lost 5 bases, J lost 4 bases, and 14 bases lay in between. The CDR3 is 15 amino acids. The CDR3 region is CASSPLRASTGELFF. The CDR3, as DNA: TGTGCCAGCAGTCCCCTCCGGGCGTCCACCGGGGAGCTGTTTTTT.

The chain uses TRBV2 and TRBJ2-7; D may be TRBD1 (5 bases). CDR1 and CDR2 (germline): SNHLY, FYNNEI. V was pared by 3 bases and J by 0 bases, with 6 bases between. The CDR3 runs 13 residues. The CDR3 bases are TGTGCCAGCAGTGACAGGGTCTCCTACGAGCAGTACTTC. Its protein is CASSDRVSYEQYF.

The rearrangement links TRBV5-1 to TRBJ1-1, with D unclear. Trimming took off 0 bases at V and 1 base at J, with 13 bases between the two ends. There are 16 residues in the CDR3. Per the germline V gene, CDR1 is SGHRS and CDR2 is YFSETQ. CDR3 protein: CASSLGSSIRNTEAFF. The CDR3 DNA reads TGCGCCAGCAGCTTGGGGTCGTCCATTAGGAACACTGAAGCTTTCTTT. Based on the CDR3 plus reference TRBV5-1 and TRBJ1-1, the full variable domain is KAGVTQTPRYLIKTRGQQVTLSCSPISGHRSVSWYQQTPGQGLQFLFEYFSETQRNKGNFPGRFSGRQFSNSRSEMNVSTLELGDSALYLCASSLGSSIRNTEAFFGQGTRLTVV.

The chain employs TRBV5-1 and TRBJ1-1, with TRBD1 matching 9 bases. With 1 base clipped from V and 2 bases from J, the junction kept 3 bases outside the gene matches. The CDR3 sequence is 15 residues long. CDR1 and CDR2 (germline): SGHRS, YFSETQ. The CDR3: CASSLMTGGNTEAFF. The CDR3 bases are TGCGCCAGCAGCTTGATGACAGGGGGAAACACTGAAGCTTTCTTT.

The rearrangement links TRBV7-9 to TRBJ1-1; 7 nucleotides match TRBD1. Unmatched junction bases numbered 7, after V lost 2 bases and J lost 7 bases. There are 14 residues in the CDR3. Germline V gene lookup returns CDR1 SEHNR and CDR2 FQNEAQ (reference sequence). CDR3 region: CASSLRAGGDEAFF. DNA for the CDR3: TGTGCCAGCAGCTTAAGGGCAGGGGGTGATGAAGCTTTCTTT.